Below are 16 T cell receptor beta chains sequenced from a single sample in a study of regulatory T cells in long-lasting Graves disease. HTBI primers from iRepertoire and Arm-PCR of CDR3 regions yielded the TCR beta libraries. TCRdb re-called the multiplex PCR reads through MiXCR, storing one row per CDR3 protein. The sample contains roughly 500,000 distinct CDR3 sequences, around 20% of which appear only once. The time point denotes: persistent/refractory GD, antithyroid drugs over 5 years with positive TRAb. The TCR library was made from RNA that had been extracted from PBMCs in TRIzol. This sample comprised peripheral blood mononuclear cells (PBMCs), obtained when the disease was refractory, from a patient treated with antithyroid drugs. The receptors were sampled from a female donor with Graves disease.

The CDR3, as DNA: TGCAGCGTTGATTCGGAGGACAGTCGGGCTTTCTTT. It is translated as CSVDSEDSRAFF. The V call is TRBV29-1, the J call TRBJ1-1; tentative D call: TRBD1 (6 bases). The CDR3 runs 12 residues. Germline CDR1 and CDR2: SQVTM and ANQGSEA. V gave up 3 bases and J gave up 11 bases, with 16 bases separating them.

This clonotype was found many times. The V gene is TRBV6-1, the J gene TRBJ2-7; 14 nucleotides line up with TRBD2. Germline-derived CDR1 and CDR2 are MNHNS and SASEGT. The CDR3 has 15 amino acids. The trim removed 4 bases at V and 3 bases at J, leaving 2 bases unmatched. This CDR3 is CASSAGLAGDYEQYF. CDR3 bases: TGTGCCAGCAGTGCGGGACTAGCGGGAGACTACGAGCAGTACTTC.

The chain carries TRBV30 and TRBJ2-5, with TRBD1 matching over 7 bases. The germline V gene encodes CDR1 GTSNPN and CDR2 SVGIG (reference sequence). After removal of 3 bases from V and 4 bases from J, the junction contained 11 bases not matched to a gene. The CDR3 spans 15 residues. CDR3 DNA: TGTGCCTGGAGCGACGCAACAGGGGATGGAGAGACCCAGTACTTC. Residues: CAWSDATGDGETQYF.

This clonotype was detected only a few times. The J gene is TRBJ2-7, the V gene TRBV7-6, with D perhaps TRBD1 (6 bases). The V and J ends lost 5 bases and 2 bases respectively, with 13 bases between them. The CDR3 loop spans 14 amino acids. CDR1 is SGHVS and CDR2 is FNYEAQ in the germline V gene. The CDR3 nucleotides read TGTGCCAGCAGCGCCAGGGGAATCACCTACGAGCAGTACTTC. Its protein product is CASSARGITYEQYF.

Concerning this clonotype: This may arise from a read error, as a much more abundant clone is one base away. A read error is likely, as this CDR3 ends without the conserved phenylalanine or tryptophan. The chain recombines TRBV28 with TRBJ2-7, with 8 nucleotides matching TRBD1. The trim removed 6 bases at V and 5 bases at J, leaving 9 bases unmatched. The CDR3 contains 14 residues. Germline CDR1 and CDR2: MDHEN and SYDVKM. CDR3 DNA: TGTGCCAGCAGCCCCAGGGGGCAAGTCCACGAGCAGTACCTC. It encodes CASSPRGQVHEQYL.

This clonotype came up many times. The V and J genes are TRBV28 and TRBJ1-4; D is undetermined. Trimming shortened V by 2 bases and J by 5 bases, and 12 bases separated the two germline ends. Germline V gives CDR1 MDHEN, CDR2 SYDVKM. The CDR3 is made up of 15 amino acids. CDR3 sequence reads: CASSLRGMGNEKLFF. In DNA form, the CDR3 reads TGTGCCAGCAGTTTAAGAGGGATGGGAAATGAAAAACTGTTTTTT.

This clonotype was picked up many times. The CDR3 bases are TGTGCCAGCAGTTTAGAGGCGACACCCTCCTACGAGCAGTACTTC. This encodes CASSLEATPSYEQYF. V usage is TRBV12-3 or TRBV12-4 and J usage is TRBJ2-7; D is undetermined. Between the trimmed V and J ends, which lost 1 base and 0 bases, there was a span of 10 bases. This CDR3 has 15 residues.

V and J are TRBV27 and TRBJ2-7, with no clear D. CDR1 is MNHEY, CDR2 SMNVEV, per germline (reference sequence). Trimming left V 4 bases short and J 0 bases short, with 10 bases between. The CDR3 is made up of 14 amino acids. CDR3 sequence (DNA): TGTGCCAGCAGTTCCTTCCAGAGCTCCTACGAGCAGTACTTC. Amino acid sequence: CASSSFQSSYEQYF.

The rearrangement links TRBV9 to TRBJ1-3; possible D gene TRBD1, 6 bases. Germline loops: CDR1 SGDLS, CDR2 YYNGEE. Deletions cut 3 bases from V and 7 bases from J, with 17 bases between. The CDR3 has 15 residues. CDR3 in amino acids: CASSGGQLRLNTIYF. The DNA for the CDR3 is TGTGCCAGCAGCGGGGGACAATTGCGGTTGAACACCATATATTTT. The full variable domain, with the rest looked up from reference TRBV9 and TRBJ1-3, is DSGVTQTPKHLITATGQRVTLRCSPRSGDLSVYWYQQSLDQGLQFLIQYYNGEERAKGNILERFSAQQFPDLHSELNLSSLELGDSALYFCASSGGQLRLNTIYFGEGSWLTVV.

In this sample, this clonotype turned up many times. V usage is TRBV6-1 and J usage is TRBJ2-7, with 9 bases matching TRBD2. Germline CDR1 is MNHNS and CDR2 is SASEGT. This CDR3 comprises 16 residues. With V trimmed by 7 bases and J by 1 base, 11 bases remained unmatched. CDR3: CASTPTGTSRSYEQYF. The CDR3 DNA reads as TGTGCCAGCACTCCCACCGGGACTAGCAGGTCCTACGAGCAGTACTTC.

This chain connects TRBV13 to TRBJ2-5, with 8 bases lining up with TRBD2. Germline values: CDR1 PRHDT, CDR2 FYEKMQ (reference sequence). CDR3 size: 16 residues. With V trimmed by 4 bases and J by 3 bases, 10 bases remained unmatched. The DNA for the CDR3 is TGTGCCAGCAGCTCACCCGCGGGACTAGAAAAAGAGACCCAGTACTTC. It encodes CASSSPAGLEKETQYF.

The J gene is TRBJ2-3, the V gene TRBV20-1; 8 bases are shared with TRBD2. The CDR3 contains 20 residues. The J segment lost 2 bases and the V segment lost 0 bases, leaving 19 bases of the junction unmatched. From germline, CDR1 is DFQATT and CDR2 SNEGSKA (reference sequence). The CDR3 here is CSARDVVTSERSKPTDTQYF. The CDR3 coding sequence is TGCAGTGCTAGAGATGTGGTGACTAGCGAGAGGAGCAAACCCACAGATACGCAGTATTTT.

In its sample, this clonotype was seen a few times. This chain joins TRBV28 and TRBJ2-1; TRBD1 matches at 11 bases. Germline CDR1 reads MDHEN; CDR2 reads SYDVKM. With 4 bases clipped from V and 9 bases from J, the junction kept 11 bases outside the gene matches. The CDR3 is 16 amino acids. In DNA, the CDR3 is TGTGCCAGCAGTTCTCTCGCCGGGACAGGGGGAAGTGAGCAGTTCTTC. Encoded protein: CASSSLAGTGGSEQFF.

The sample holds a few counts of this clonotype. The rearrangement links TRBV7-9 to TRBJ1-4; 7 bases are shared with TRBD1. The V segment lost 3 bases and the J segment 3 bases; nucleotides outside the gene matches: 4. The CDR3 totals 15 residues. Germline CDR1 reads SEHNR; CDR2 reads FQNEAQ (reference sequence). The CDR3 spells CASSFVGTANEKLFF. CDR3 sequence (DNA): TGTGCCAGCAGCTTCGTCGGGACAGCTAATGAAAAACTGTTTTTT. Based on the CDR3 plus reference TRBV7-9 and TRBJ1-4, the full variable domain is DTGVSQNPRHKITKRGQNVTFRCDPISEHNRLYWYRQTLGQGPEFLTYFQNEAQLEKSRLLSDRFSAERPKGSFSTLEIQRTEQGDSAMYLCASSFVGTANEKLFFGSGTQLSVL.

This clonotype showed up many times. This rearrangement joins TRBV27 to TRBJ1-1, with TRBD1 matching 7 bases. The CDR3 loop spans 14 amino acids. V lost 6 bases and J lost 8; bases outside the gene matches: 12. The germline V gene has CDR1 MNHEY and CDR2 SMNVEV (reference sequence). The CDR3 loop is CASSHQSGQFEAFF. CDR3 bases: TGTGCCAGCAGCCACCAATCGGGACAGTTCGAAGCTTTCTTT.

This clonotype was counted many times. V usage is TRBV28 and J usage is TRBJ1-6; a possible D gene is TRBD1 (5 bases). The CDR3 length is 16 residues. The ends were cut back, 7 bases at V and 7 bases at J, with 20 bases in the middle. The V gene's germline CDR1 is MDHEN and CDR2 SYDVKM. The CDR3 sequence: CASNKQGRGGNSPLHF. The CDR3 DNA reads TGTGCCAGCAACAAACAAGGGAGGGGCGGGAATTCACCCCTCCACTTT. The entire variable domain, with the rest obtained from reference TRBV28 and TRBJ1-6, is as follows: DVKVTQSSRYLVKRTGEKVFLECVQDMDHENMFWYRQDPGLGLRLIYFSYDVKMKEKGDIPEGYSVSREKKERFSLILESASTNQTSMYLCASNKQGRGGNSPLHFGNGTRLTVT.